This TCR beta chain is drawn from a study of radiation and T cells in renal cell carcinoma (dated by TCRdb to about 2020). With regard to the full study: TCR beta sequencing covered some 55 samples in total, comprising some 26 tumors and some 27 peripheral blood samples. Across all 50 or so samples, 3.8 million or so unique CDR3 nucleotide sequences encoding around 2.8 million unique CDR3 amino acid sequences were identified. Overall results and qualifications from the work: Effects of radiation dose or scheduling on the TCR repertoire could not be addressed with the single-armed trial design. Only small tumor regions of about 0.91 g were available, so intratumoral heterogeneity was not captured. Compared with control tumors, irradiated tumors had a greater number of dominant CDR3 motifs, and those motifs took up a bigger portion of the repertoire. Higher TCR clonality was observed in irradiated tumors than in controls, with an average of roughly 54% of the repertoire accounted for by the top 100 clonotypes, compared with about 45% in nephrectomy-only tumors.

To note about this clone: No cognate antigen has been identified for it. No much larger clone exists at a distance of one base, and base qualities are not known.

TCR beta libraries were generated from genomic DNA with the immunoSEQ kit, following the manufacturer's recommendations. Library preparation used a first multiplex PCR with proprietary primers, then a second PCR adding unique barcodes, with bead cleanups after each round. Each sample batch included a kit-provided positive control reaction and a negative control reaction. The final libraries were assessed on an Agilent 4200 TapeStation D1000 ScreenTape, pooled by volume, and quantified by qPCR. Sequencing ran on an Illumina NextSeq500 with a MidOutput 150-cycle cartridge, using 156 Read1 and 15 Index1 cycles with kit custom primers. The pooled library was loaded at approximately 1.1 pM with an approximately 20% PhiX control spike-in. As for the authors' bioinformatics: Vendor-processed data were analyzed in R, and a clonotype was defined as all T cells sharing the same CDR3 nucleotide sequence. For clone abundance analyses, frequencies were normalized to the 10,000 most abundant clones per sample. Public T cell clones, which averaged fewer than five per sample, were removed prior to analysis. Dominant motifs were analyzed with ImmunoMap using the PAM10 matrix, a gap penalty of 30, and a homology threshold of 0.3, and motifs with a cumulative frequency of at least 0.01 were considered dominant. The immuneACCESS repertoire file appears here via TCRdb, limited to in-frame rearrangements. These files lack a portion of the clones; in checked studies, under half of the deficit traces to unresolved V genes, and the cause of the others is not known. V and J calls and clone size follow that table, whereas D and trimming were derived from the DNA. The sample table shows 15,000 or so clones, and roughly 58% are seen once. Approximately 16% of the sample is taken by the ten largest.

The time point label, as the study defines it: tumor resected at nephrectomy. What the treatment or condition label conveys for this sample: treatment-naive control, cytoreductive nephrectomy. Control tumors were obtained from treatment-naive renal cell carcinoma patients in whom cytoreductive nephrectomy was performed without prior radiation. Every patient's renal cell carcinoma showed clear cell pathology. Control tumors used for TCR sequencing came from several females and some eleven males, resected 2011 to 2014, with median age around 57 years (range roughly 40 to 82). The tumors were dissociated mechanically, digested with collagenase/hyaluronidase at 37 degrees C, processed in gentleMACS C tubes, and kept in liquid nitrogen. The QIAamp DNA Blood Mini Kit (Qiagen) was used to prepare genomic DNA for TCR sequencing. The analyses included only samples that passed all quality control checks. A distance of 11 bases separates the germline ends of V and J, which lose 3 bases and 0 bases respectively. Including cysteine and phenylalanine, the CDR3 has 15 amino acids. CDR3 DNA only is kept here, 45 bases in frame from base 1. CDR1 and CDR2 are drawn from the germline V gene: ENHRY, SYGVKD.

The chain joins TRBV10-3 to TRBJ1-1; D gene: possibly TRBD1, on 5 matching bases. The source is a man between 60 and 70 years old with renal cell carcinoma. The material was tumor tissue, obtained from a patient whose treatment was nephrectomy without radiotherapy. The CDR3: CAISDGRGMNTEAFF. The DNA sequence is TGTGCCATCAGTGATGGTCGGGGGATGAACACTGAAGCTTTCTTT.